This T cell receptor beta chain derives from a study of radiotherapy plus CTLA-4 blockade in lung cancer. On the study more broadly: Disease control was achieved by 31% of patients, and objective responses by about 19%. Study-level points and caveats: Radiotherapy was combined with ipilimumab, and tumor-derived TCR clones then expanded in blood. The best prediction of response reportedly came from early blood T cell clone dynamics, with interferon-beta.

This clone came up a few times. Its specificity is unknown. The table came from immunoSEQ multiplex PCR; TCRdb's copy has only in-frame clones and leaves some out. The sample consists of 25,000 to 35,000 clones, 79% of them appearing once. This specimen was peripheral blood, taken from a patient treated with radiotherapy plus ipilimumab. The receptor was derived from a human donor with non-small cell lung cancer that progressed on radiotherapy plus ipilimumab.

The DNA for the CDR3 is TGCGCCAGCAGCTTGGGAGGAGTCTCTGGGGCCAACGTCCTGACTTTC. It specifies CASSLGGVSGANVLTF. This rearrangement joins TRBV5-1 to TRBJ2-6; D is unclear. This CDR3 has 16 amino acids. Trimming took off 0 bases at V and 0 bases at J, with 7 bases between the two ends. The germline gives CDR1 SGHRS, CDR2 YFSETQ.